Shown below are 7 T cell receptor beta chains from a single sample sequenced in a study of siplizumab effects on memory and regulatory T cells. Sequencing was performed with immunoSEQ multiplex PCR; in TCRdb, only in-frame clones are kept and a portion is missing. The table records some 100,000 clones, about nine tenths of them present only once. Sequencing used CD4+ T cells sorted from blood. These receptors all stem from a human donor in good health. Some clones in this sample may be carry-over from other donors' samples.

The genes are TRBV6-5 and TRBJ2-5; 10 nucleotides agree with TRBD1. The CDR3 totals 14 residues. V dropped 6 bases and J dropped 4; count of bases not matched to a gene: 5. Per the germline V gene, CDR1 is MNHEY and CDR2 is SVGAGI. The CDR3 DNA follows: TGTGCCAGCAGCAGCGGGACAGGGGTAGAGACCCAGTACTTC. Protein product: CASSSGTGVETQYF.

This chain joins TRBV7-2 and TRBJ2-7; 7 nucleotides line up with TRBD2. Germline CDR1 reads SGHTA; CDR2 reads FQGNSA. The CDR3 length is 15 residues. With V trimmed by 5 bases and J by 0 bases, 7 bases remained unmatched. CDR3 nucleotide sequence: TGTGCCAGCAGCGGGGGACTACCTAGCTCCTACGAGCAGTACTTC. Translated: CASSGGLPSSYEQYF.

The DNA for the CDR3 is TGTGCCAGCAGCCCACAGATGGGGGACTATGGCTACACCTTC. Protein product: CASSPQMGDYGYTF. This sequence joins TRBV5-4 and TRBJ1-2; D is perhaps TRBD1 (5 bases). This CDR3 has 14 amino acids. V lost 4 bases to trimming and J lost 3 bases, with 13 bases between them. Germline V CDR1 and CDR2: SGHNT, YYREEE (reference sequence).

V and J are TRBV2 and TRBJ2-1; no reliable D call. Germline assignment: CDR1 SNHLY and CDR2 FYNNEI. This CDR3 region has 10 residues. Deletions cut 5 bases from V and 7 bases from J, with 3 bases between. DNA of the CDR3: TGTGCCAGCAGTACTAATGAGCAGTTCTTC. Translated, it gives CASSTNEQFF.

CDR3 loop: CATSRGPSSGQETQYF. The CDR3 nucleotides are TGTGCCACCAGCAGAGGACCTAGCTCAGGGCAAGAGACCCAGTACTTC. This sequence joins TRBV15 and TRBJ2-5; the D call may be TRBD1 or TRBD2 (5 bases each). The ends were cut back, 1 base at V and 2 bases at J, with 14 bases in the middle. This CDR3 is 16 amino acids long. Germline values: CDR1 LNHNV, CDR2 YYDKDF (reference sequence).

The J gene is TRBJ2-7, the V gene TRBV15; tentatively, D is TRBD1 (6 bases). CDR1 is LNHNV and CDR2 is YYDKDF in the germline V gene (reference sequence). V was shortened by 1 base and J by 5 bases, with 12 bases between the two germline ends. The CDR3 covers 14 residues. CDR3 amino acids: CATSRGQAINEQYF. CDR3 nucleotide sequence: TGTGCCACCAGCAGAGGACAGGCGATTAACGAGCAGTACTTC.

The CDR3 loop is CASKNAYEQYF. CDR3 in DNA: TGTGCCAGTAAGAATGCCTACGAGCAGTACTTC. This sequence joins TRBV28 and TRBJ2-7, with D unclear. V dropped 9 bases and J dropped 2 bases, with 8 bases sitting between them. This CDR3 contains 11 residues. Per the germline V gene, CDR1 is MDHEN and CDR2 is SYDVKM. Drawing the rest from reference TRBV28 and TRBJ2-7, the complete variable domain is DVKVTQSSRYLVKRTGEKVFLECVQDMDHENMFWYRQDPGLGLRLIYFSYDVKMKEKGDIPEGYSVSREKKERFSLILESASTNQTSMYLCASKNAYEQYFGPGTRLTVT.